The rows below give T cell receptor beta chains drawn from one sample of a study of cytomegalovirus exposure and HLA in healthy donors. TCRdb's copy holds only in-frame clones and misses some; the assay was immunoSEQ multiplex PCR. There are 65,000 or so clones in the sample; approximately 78% occur only once, and 2.5% to 3.5% lies in the top ten. The source material was PBMCs. These TCRs come from a girl aged 10 to 17 in good health and CMV-seropositive. Both conserved end residues are part of each CDR3. D genes are given only for firm matches. Size values are once, few and many counts, or a class for expanded clones, and some rows have none.

>.|TRBV29-1|TRBJ2-1|TRBD1
CSAVLPGQGSNEQFF
TGCAGCGCTGTACTTCCGGGACAGGGCTCCAATGAGCAGTTCTTC
>.|TRBV30|TRBJ2-7|.
CAWSTGLGEQYF
TGTGCCTGGAGTACAGGGTTGGGCGAGCAGTACTTC
>.|TRBV9|TRBJ2-1|.
CASSVVGGLGEQFF
TGTGCCAGCAGCGTAGTAGGAGGTCTGGGGGAGCAGTTCTTC
>few|TRBV19|TRBJ2-1|TRBD1
CASSRTGYNEQFF
TGTGCCAGTAGTAGGACAGGCTACAATGAGCAGTTCTTC
>.|TRBV29-1|TRBJ2-7|TRBD2
CSVGLRLAAYEQYF
TGCAGCGTGGGCCTGAGGCTAGCGGCCTACGAGCAGTACTTC
>.|TRBV19|TRBJ1-6|.
CASSLRSNSPLHF
TGTGCCAGTAGTTTGCGATCGAATTCACCCCTCCACTTT
>.|TRBV9|TRBJ2-2|TRBD2
CASSSRGDTGELFF
TGTGCCAGCAGCTCTCGGGGGGACACCGGGGAGCTGTTTTTT
>few|TRBV5-4|TRBJ2-4|.
CASSGQNIQYF
TGTGCCAGCAGCGGCCAAAACATTCAGTACTTC
>.|TRBV10-3|TRBJ2-7|.
CAISGDDRMSYEQYF
TGTGCCATCAGTGGGGACGACAGGATGTCCTACGAGCAGTACTTC
>.|TRBV15|TRBJ2-6|.
CATTITFSGANVLTF
TGTGCCACCACTATAACGTTCTCTGGGGCCAACGTCCTGACTTTC
>.|TRBV14|TRBJ1-1|TRBD1
CASSQRPTGWNTEAFF
TGTGCCAGCAGCCAACGCCCGACAGGGTGGAACACTGAAGCTTTCTTT
>.|TRBV7-2|TRBJ2-3|.
CASSFLSTDTQYF
TGTGCCAGCAGCTTCCTGAGCACAGATACGCAGTATTTT
>.|TRBV27|TRBJ2-1|.
CASSRLPFSYNEQFF
TGTGCCAGCAGTCGACTACCTTTCTCCTACAATGAGCAGTTCTTC
>.|TRBV28|TRBJ2-7|TRBD1
CASSWDRGSYEQYF
TGTGCCAGCAGTTGGGACAGGGGCTCCTACGAGCAGTACTTC
>few|TRBV6-1|TRBJ1-1|.
CASILGLNTEAFF
TGTGCCAGCATTCTGGGGCTGAACACTGAAGCTTTCTTT
>.|TRBV15|TRBJ2-7|.
CATGGGFSYEQYF
TGTGCCACCGGAGGGGGCTTTTCCTACGAGCAGTACTTC
>.|TRBV5-1|TRBJ2-7|.
CASSLGESSYEQYF
TGCGCCAGCAGCTTGGGGGAGTCCTCCTACGAGCAGTACTTC
>.|TRBV30|TRBJ1-1|.
CAWSVRHFNTEAFF
TGTGCCTGGAGTGTACGCCACTTTAACACTGAAGCTTTCTTT
>medium-sized|TRBV6-5|TRBJ1-4|TRBD1
CASSPRTGEEEKLFF
TGTGCCAGCAGTCCCCGGACAGGGGAGGAGGAAAAACTGTTTTTT
>.|TRBV5-1|TRBJ2-7|.
CASSLGQRVSYEQYF
TGCGCCAGCAGCTTGGGTCAGAGGGTATCCTACGAGCAGTACTTC
>.|TRBV30|TRBJ2-7|.
CAWSAVPRTFYEQYF
TGTGCCTGGAGTGCGGTACCGAGAACCTTCTACGAGCAGTACTTC
>.|TRBV11-2|TRBJ2-1|.
CASQIGSSNNEQFF
TGTGCCAGCCAAATCGGGAGCTCGAACAATGAGCAGTTCTTC
>.|TRBV5-1|TRBJ2-3|TRBD2
CASSLVGPRTSGGLNTQYF
TGCGCCAGCAGCTTGGTGGGGCCTCGGACTAGCGGGGGTTTGAATACGCAGTATTTT
>.|TRBV28|TRBJ1-1|.
CASSFEGADTEAFF
TGTGCCAGCAGTTTTGAGGGCGCGGACACTGAAGCTTTCTTT
>.|TRBV6-4|TRBJ2-3|.
CASSGTGSTDTQYF
TGTGCCAGCAGTGGTACAGGTAGCACAGATACGCAGTATTTT
>.|TRBV28|TRBJ2-1|TRBD2
CASSFGTSVPYNEQFF
TGTGCCAGCAGTTTCGGGACTAGCGTGCCTTACAATGAGCAGTTCTTC
>.|TRBV5-1|TRBJ2-7|TRBD1
CASARDRTSSYEQYF
TGCGCCAGCGCCAGGGACAGAACGAGCTCCTACGAGCAGTACTTC
>.|TRBV6-4|TRBJ1-2|.
CASSDSGGGYTF
TGTGCCAGCAGTGACTCGGGGGGTGGCTACACCTTC
>.|TRBV9|TRBJ2-1|TRBD2
CASSVAAGVYNEQFF
TGTGCCAGCAGCGTAGCAGCGGGAGTCTACAATGAGCAGTTCTTC
>.|TRBV14|TRBJ2-1|TRBD1
CASSHPRDSEYNEQFF
TGTGCCAGCAGCCATCCCCGGGACAGCGAGTACAATGAGCAGTTCTTC
>.|TRBV19|TRBJ1-2|TRBD1
CASRVGGGTYGYTF
TGTGCCAGTAGGGTTGGAGGGGGCACCTATGGCTACACCTTC
>.|TRBV11-2|TRBJ1-6|.
CASSRISSSYNSPLHF
TGTGCCAGCAGCCGTATTAGTAGCTCCTATAATTCACCCCTCCACTTT
>.|TRBV9|TRBJ2-7|.
CASSPRRGTYEQYF
TGTGCCAGCAGCCCCCGGAGGGGCACCTACGAGCAGTACTTC
>.|TRBV30|TRBJ1-5|.
CAWRNSGGGNQPQHF
TGTGCCTGGAGGAATTCCGGGGGGGGCAATCAGCCCCAGCATTTT
>.|TRBV4-3|TRBJ1-5|TRBD1
CASSPEKGQGGAGQPQHF
TGCGCCAGCAGCCCAGAGAAAGGACAGGGAGGGGCTGGTCAGCCCCAGCATTTT
>once|TRBV18|TRBJ2-1|TRBD1
CASSPQDRGKFF
TGTGCCAGCTCACCCCAAGACAGGGGCAAGTTCTTC
>.|TRBV5-4|TRBJ1-6|.
CASSLTTASSYNSPLHF
TGTGCCAGCAGCCTAACGACAGCAAGCTCCTATAATTCACCCCTCCACTTT
>.|TRBV6-1|TRBJ2-3|TRBD1
CASIQGITDTQYF
TGTGCCAGCATACAGGGGATCACAGATACGCAGTATTTT
>.|TRBV7-9|TRBJ2-3|.
CASSKGGTDTQYF
TGTGCCAGCAGTAAGGGGGGGACAGATACGCAGTATTTT
>.|TRBV6-1|TRBJ2-1|TRBD2
CATREAPGGGLEYNEQFF
TGTGCCACCAGGGAAGCCCCGGGAGGGGGGTTGGAGTACAATGAGCAGTTCTTC
>.|TRBV2|TRBJ1-1|.
CASSEQGTTEAFF
TGTGCCAGCAGTGAACAGGGCACCACTGAAGCTTTCTTT